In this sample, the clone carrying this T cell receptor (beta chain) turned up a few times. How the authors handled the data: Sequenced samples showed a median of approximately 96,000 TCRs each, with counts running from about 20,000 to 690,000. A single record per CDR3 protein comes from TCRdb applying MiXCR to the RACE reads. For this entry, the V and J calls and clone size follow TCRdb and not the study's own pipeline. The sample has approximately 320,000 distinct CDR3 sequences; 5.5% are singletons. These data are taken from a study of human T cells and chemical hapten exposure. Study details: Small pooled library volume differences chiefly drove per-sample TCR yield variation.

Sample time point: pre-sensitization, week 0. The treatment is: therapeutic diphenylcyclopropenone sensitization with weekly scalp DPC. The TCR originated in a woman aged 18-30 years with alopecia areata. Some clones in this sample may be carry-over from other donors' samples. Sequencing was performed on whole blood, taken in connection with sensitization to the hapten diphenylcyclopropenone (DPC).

The CDR3 reads CASSQRAGQTYEQYF. The CDR3, as DNA: TGCGCCAGCAGCCAAAGGGCAGGCCAAACCTACGAGCAGTACTTC. This chain connects TRBV4-3 to TRBJ2-7; D not certain. Trimming left V 2 bases short and J 2 bases short, with 13 bases between. The CDR3 totals 15 residues. Germline CDR1 reads LGHNA; CDR2 reads YSLEER.